These 22 T cell receptor beta chains originate from one sample sequenced in a study of vaccination and CD4 T cells after COVID-19. These TCRs' antigens remain unknown. Treatment defined: approximately nine-day PBMC culture with coronavirus spike peptide pools or control peptides (ViraFEST assay). Sequence data for DNA of cultured CD4+ T cells were generated by the Oncomine TCR Beta short-read assay. Using its own MiXCR run on the PCR reads, TCRdb lists one record per CDR3 protein. The sample holds a few thousand distinct CDR3 sequences; about a fifth are singletons and the top ten take under 70%. Material: CD4+ T cells from blood, cultured in vitro, obtained after SARS-CoV-2 vaccination. The receptor set was obtained from a human donor who had recovered from COVID-19.

By frequency in the sample, this clonotype is medium-sized (0.01 to 0.1%). The rearrangement uses TRBV27 and TRBJ1-2; 8 nucleotides agree with TRBD1. Trimming at V came to 6 bases and at J to 11 bases, leaving 5 bases not matched to a gene. The CDR3 length is 11 residues. Germline lookup yields CDR1 MNHEY and CDR2 SMNVEV (reference sequence). The CDR3 sequence: CASRLTGEYTF. In nucleotides, the CDR3 is TGTGCCAGCAGGTTGACAGGGGAGTACACCTTC.

The table lists this clonotype with a few counts. The chain links TRBV2 to TRBJ2-3, with D tentatively TRBD2 (6 bases). Germline V gene data show CDR1 as SNHLY and CDR2 as FYNNEI. The germline V and J ends were trimmed by 7 bases and 3 bases, with 20 bases remaining between them. This CDR3 has 16 residues. The CDR3 is CASTWTPTAGTDTQYF. The CDR3 coding sequence is TGTGCCAGCACCTGGACCCCAACCGCGGGGACAGATACGCAGTATTTT.

The chain uses TRBV20-1 and TRBJ2-1; 8 bases match TRBD1. CDR3 length equals 16 residues. The germline V gene has CDR1 DFQATT and CDR2 SNEGSKA (reference sequence). V was pared by 5 bases and J by 2 bases, with 11 bases of the junction left unmatched. The CDR3 region is CSAPDREWDTYNEQFF. Written as DNA, the CDR3 is TGCAGTGCTCCGGACAGGGAGTGGGACACCTACAATGAGCAGTTCTTC.

The chain recombines TRBV5-1 with TRBJ1-6; possible D gene TRBD1, 6 bases. Germline loops: CDR1 SGHRS, CDR2 YFSETQ. V was cut by 0 bases and J by 7 bases, with 14 bases left in between. This CDR3 is 16 amino acids long. The CDR3 loop reads CASSLELGTGNSPLHF. CDR3 in DNA: TGCGCCAGCAGCTTGGAATTAGGAACAGGGAATTCACCCCTCCACTTT.

This clonotype appeared a few times. The chain combines TRBV19 with TRBJ2-7; 10 positions agree with TRBD1. CDR1 is LNHDA, CDR2 SQIVND, per germline (reference sequence). The CDR3 has 14 residues. Losses at the gene ends were 7 bases for V and 2 bases for J; bases not matched to a gene: 5. The CDR3 sequence: CASTETGGPYEQYF. The CDR3, as DNA: TGTGCCAGTACCGAGACAGGGGGCCCCTACGAGCAGTACTTC.

This clonotype was detected many times. The genes are TRBV20-1 and TRBJ1-1, with 9 bases that match TRBD1. Germline-derived CDR1 and CDR2 are DFQATT and SNEGSKA (reference sequence). The CDR3 totals 13 residues. After removal of 1 base from V and 8 bases from J, the junction contained 5 bases not matched to a gene. The CDR3 region has the DNA TGCAGTGCTAGAGCGGACAGGGGAGGGGAAGCTTTCTTT. It translates to CSARADRGGEAFF.

This clonotype was recorded a few times. The rearrangement uses TRBV27 and TRBJ1-6, with D unresolved. The CDR3 consists of 15 residues. V was shortened by 3 bases and J by 6 bases, with 12 bases between the two germline ends. Germline CDR1 reads MNHEY; CDR2 reads SMNVEV (reference sequence). In DNA, the CDR3 is TGTGCCAGCAGTTTTGGACCGCAATCTAATTCACCCCTCCACTTT. As protein: CASSFGPQSNSPLHF.

The V and J genes are TRBV2 and TRBJ1-1, with D perhaps TRBD1 (5 bases). There are 14 residues in the CDR3. With 4 bases removed from V and 1 base from J, the gap between germline ends came to 10 bases. Germline V gene lookup returns CDR1 SNHLY and CDR2 FYNNEI. The CDR3 nucleotides read TGTGCCAGCAGTGTAGGAGGGGCGAACACTGAAGCTTTCTTT. This gives the protein CASSVGGANTEAFF. The variable domain in full, completed from reference TRBV2 and TRBJ1-1, reads EPEVTQTPSHQVTQMGQEVILRCVPISNHLYFYWYRQILGQKVEFLVSFYNNEISEKSEIFDDQFSVERPDGSNFTLKIRSTKLEDSAMYFCASSVGGANTEAFFGQGTRLTVV.

The sample holds many counts of this clonotype. This chain links TRBV20-1 with TRBJ1-5; D is ambiguous. The CDR3 loop spans 14 amino acids. The V end was cut by 0 bases, the J end by 0 bases, with 6 bases between. The germline V gene encodes CDR1 DFQATT and CDR2 SNEGSKA (reference sequence). The CDR3 loop is CSARDPNSNQPQHF. The DNA of the CDR3 is TGCAGTGCTAGAGACCCTAATAGCAATCAGCCCCAGCATTTT.

On this clonotype: A much larger clone lies a single base off, so this may be a read error. The V and J genes are TRBV20-1 and TRBJ1-2; D is unclear. This CDR3 spans 15 amino acids. Germline V CDR1 and CDR2: DFQATT, SNEGSKA (reference sequence). The V end lost 4 bases, the J end lost 5 bases, and 20 bases lay between the germline ends. This chain's CDR3 is CSAITWAQASYGYTF. The CDR3 DNA is TGCAGTGCTATTACCTGGGCCCAGGCGTCTTATGGCTACACCTTC.

This clonotype was seen a few times. The V and J genes are TRBV20-1 and TRBJ1-1, with D tentatively TRBD1 (5 bases). Trimming left V 3 bases short and J 1 base short, with 6 bases between. CDR3 length: 12 amino acids. Germline CDR1 reads DFQATT; CDR2 reads SNEGSKA (reference sequence). CDR3 nucleotide sequence: TGCAGTGCTAGGGGACGGAACACTGAAGCTTTCTTT. This encodes CSARGRNTEAFF.

The chain couples TRBV20-1 to TRBJ2-1; 11 bases map to TRBD2. From germline, CDR1 is DFQATT and CDR2 SNEGSKA (reference sequence). The CDR3 loop spans 15 amino acids. V shed 0 bases and J 6 bases; nucleotides not matched to a gene: 4. This chain's CDR3 is CSARDGLAGGNEQFF. In DNA, the CDR3 is TGCAGTGCTAGAGATGGGCTAGCGGGGGGCAATGAGCAGTTCTTC.

There are a few counts of this clonotype. The rearrangement links TRBV4-1 to TRBJ1-2; weak D call: TRBD1 (6 bases). Between the trimmed V and J ends, which lost 0 bases and 6 bases, there was a span of 8 bases. This CDR3 has 13 amino acids. Germline V gene lookup returns CDR1 MGHRA and CDR2 YSYEKL. CDR3 DNA sequence: TGCGCCAGCAGCCAAGATCCAGGGGATGGCTACACCTTC. It is translated as CASSQDPGDGYTF.

J is TRBJ2-6 and V is TRBV6-5; 8 bases are shared with TRBD1. The CDR3 runs 19 residues. The junction had 9 bases not matched to a gene; V was cut back by 2 bases and J by 0 bases. Germline CDR1 and CDR2: MNHEY and SVGAGI. Written as DNA, the CDR3 is TGTGCCAGCAGTTACCCATTGGGACAGGCCTTCTCTGGGGCCAACGTCCTGACTTTC. Its translation: CASSYPLGQAFSGANVLTF.

This sequence joins TRBV6-1 and TRBJ1-1; D perhaps matches TRBD1 (5 bases). Germline-derived CDR1 and CDR2 are MNHNS and SASEGT. There are 14 residues in the CDR3. V was cut by 5 bases and J by 7 bases, with 17 bases left in between. Written as DNA, the CDR3 is TGTGCCAGCAGTCCTGGACTCGCTGGGGGTGAAGCTTTCTTT. Translating it yields CASSPGLAGGEAFF.

This clonotype appeared many times. This chain uses TRBV27 with TRBJ1-6, with 10 bases identical to TRBD1. V shed 6 bases and J 6 bases; nucleotides not matched to a gene: 5. CDR3 length equals 15 residues. The germline V gene has CDR1 MNHEY and CDR2 SMNVEV (reference sequence). CDR3 DNA: TGTGCCAGCAGCCCCGGGACAGGGGCTAATTCACCCCTCCACTTT. It encodes CASSPGTGANSPLHF.

This clonotype has more than one count but fewer than ten. This sequence joins TRBV11-3 and TRBJ2-1; maybe TRBD1 (5 bases). Trimming stripped 5 bases from V and 1 base from J, with 9 bases between. CDR3 size: 14 residues. Germline V CDR1 and CDR2: SGHNT, YENEEA. The CDR3 nucleotides read TGTGCCAGCAGCCCAGACAGTTCCTACAATGAGCAGTTCTTC. Amino acid sequence: CASSPDSSYNEQFF.

The count of this clonotype is one. Possible read error: a much larger clone is one base away. This sequence joins TRBV20-1 and TRBJ2-6, with 7 bases fitting TRBD2. The junction had 12 bases not matched to a gene; V was cut back by 4 bases and J by 0 bases. The CDR3 is 18 amino acids. Germline V gives CDR1 DFQATT, CDR2 SNEGSKA (reference sequence). The CDR3 loop reads CSATGGNGGNSGANVLTF. The CDR3 region has the DNA TGCAGTGCTACGGGAGGTAACGGGGGGAACTCTGGGGCCAACGTCCTGACTTTC.

Within the sample, this clonotype is medium-sized. This chain links TRBV10-1 with TRBJ2-5; 14 positions agree with TRBD2. The V segment lost 4 bases and the J segment 4 bases; nucleotides outside the gene matches: 8. CDR1 and CDR2 from the germline V gene are WNHNN and SYGVQD (reference sequence). This CDR3 region has 17 residues. CDR3 coding DNA: TGCGCCAGCAGTGGAGGACTAGCGGGGGGAGCCCGAGAGACCCAGTACTTC. This gives the protein CASSGGLAGGARETQYF.

This clonotype has a handful of counts. The chain has TRBV4-1 and TRBJ2-7; TRBD1 agrees at 9 bases. Per germline, CDR1 MGHRA and CDR2 YSYEKL. Germline trimming cut 1 base from V and 2 bases from J; bases unmatched to any gene: 3. The CDR3 has 15 residues. CDR3 coding DNA: TGCGCCAGCAGCCAAGGACAGGGGGGAACCTACGAGCAGTACTTC. This gives the protein CASSQGQGGTYEQYF.

This chain uses TRBV4-1 with TRBJ2-7; the D is unclear. The V end lost 3 bases, the J end lost 3 bases, and 15 bases lay between the germline ends. The V gene's germline CDR1 is MGHRA and CDR2 YSYEKL. This CDR3 is built from 15 residues. The DNA for the CDR3 is TGCGCCAGCAGCCATGGATACATAGTGGGCTACGAGCAGTACTTC. As protein: CASSHGYIVGYEQYF.

The table lists this clonotype with a few counts. The rearrangement joins TRBV10-1 to TRBJ2-3, with D possibly being TRBD1 (6 bases). CDR1 is WNHNN, CDR2 SYGVQD, per germline (reference sequence). Trimming took 0 bases from V and 2 from J, leaving 9 bases between them. The CDR3 totals 15 residues. The CDR3 protein is CASSESGATTDTQYF. CDR3 nucleotides: TGCGCCAGCAGTGAGTCGGGGGCCACCACAGATACGCAGTATTTT.